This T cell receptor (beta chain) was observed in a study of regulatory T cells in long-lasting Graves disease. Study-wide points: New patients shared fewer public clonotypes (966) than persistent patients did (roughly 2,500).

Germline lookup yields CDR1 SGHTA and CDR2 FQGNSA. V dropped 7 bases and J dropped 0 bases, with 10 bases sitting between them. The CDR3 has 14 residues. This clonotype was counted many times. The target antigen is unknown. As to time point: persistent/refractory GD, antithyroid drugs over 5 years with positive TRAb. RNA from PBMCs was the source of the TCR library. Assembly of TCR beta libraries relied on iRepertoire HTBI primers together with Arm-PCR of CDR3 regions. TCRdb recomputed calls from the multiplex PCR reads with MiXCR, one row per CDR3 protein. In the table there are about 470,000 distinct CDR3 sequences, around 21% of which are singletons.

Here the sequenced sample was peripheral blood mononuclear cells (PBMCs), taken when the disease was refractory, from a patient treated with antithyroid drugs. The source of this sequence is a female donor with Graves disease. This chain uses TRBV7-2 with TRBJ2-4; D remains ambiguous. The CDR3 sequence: CASIESLAKNIQYF. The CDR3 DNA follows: TGTGCCAGCATCGAGTCCTTAGCCAAAAACATTCAGTACTTC.